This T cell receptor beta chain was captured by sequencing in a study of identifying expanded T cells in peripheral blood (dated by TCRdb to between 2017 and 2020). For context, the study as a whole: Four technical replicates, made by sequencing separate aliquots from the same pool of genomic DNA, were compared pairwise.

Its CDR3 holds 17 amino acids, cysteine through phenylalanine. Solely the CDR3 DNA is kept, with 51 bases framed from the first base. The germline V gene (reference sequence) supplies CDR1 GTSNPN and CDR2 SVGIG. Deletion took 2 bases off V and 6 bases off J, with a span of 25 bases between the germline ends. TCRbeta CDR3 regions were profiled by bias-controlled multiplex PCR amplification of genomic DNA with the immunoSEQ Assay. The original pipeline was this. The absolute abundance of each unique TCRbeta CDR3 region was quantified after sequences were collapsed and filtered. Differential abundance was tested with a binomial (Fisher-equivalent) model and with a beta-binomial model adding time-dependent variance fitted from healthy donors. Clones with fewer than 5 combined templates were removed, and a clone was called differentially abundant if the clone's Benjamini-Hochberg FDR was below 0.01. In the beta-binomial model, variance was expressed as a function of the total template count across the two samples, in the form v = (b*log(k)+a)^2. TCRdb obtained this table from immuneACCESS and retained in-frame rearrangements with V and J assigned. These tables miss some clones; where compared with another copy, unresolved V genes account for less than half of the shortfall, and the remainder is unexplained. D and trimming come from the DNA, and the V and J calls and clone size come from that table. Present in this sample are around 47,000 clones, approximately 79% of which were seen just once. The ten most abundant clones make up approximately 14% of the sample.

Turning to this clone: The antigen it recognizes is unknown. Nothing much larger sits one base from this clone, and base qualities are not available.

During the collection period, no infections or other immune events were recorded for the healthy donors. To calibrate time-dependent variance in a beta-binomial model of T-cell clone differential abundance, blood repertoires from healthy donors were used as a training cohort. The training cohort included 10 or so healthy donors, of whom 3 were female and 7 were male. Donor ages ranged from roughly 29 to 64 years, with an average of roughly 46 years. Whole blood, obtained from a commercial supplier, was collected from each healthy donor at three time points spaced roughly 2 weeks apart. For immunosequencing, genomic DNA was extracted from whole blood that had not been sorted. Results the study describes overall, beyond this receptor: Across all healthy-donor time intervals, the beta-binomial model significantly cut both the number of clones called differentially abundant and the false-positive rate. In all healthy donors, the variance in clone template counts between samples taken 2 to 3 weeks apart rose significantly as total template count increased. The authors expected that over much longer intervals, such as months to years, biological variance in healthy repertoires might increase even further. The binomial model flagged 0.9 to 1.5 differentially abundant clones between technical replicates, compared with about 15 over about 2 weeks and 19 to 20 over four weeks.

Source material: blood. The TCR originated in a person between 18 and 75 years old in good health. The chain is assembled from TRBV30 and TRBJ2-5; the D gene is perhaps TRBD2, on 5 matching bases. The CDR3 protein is CAWSWDPGSGGPQTQYF. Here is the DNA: TGTGCCTGGAGTTGGGATCCGGGGTCCGGCGGGCCCCAGACCCAGTACTTC.